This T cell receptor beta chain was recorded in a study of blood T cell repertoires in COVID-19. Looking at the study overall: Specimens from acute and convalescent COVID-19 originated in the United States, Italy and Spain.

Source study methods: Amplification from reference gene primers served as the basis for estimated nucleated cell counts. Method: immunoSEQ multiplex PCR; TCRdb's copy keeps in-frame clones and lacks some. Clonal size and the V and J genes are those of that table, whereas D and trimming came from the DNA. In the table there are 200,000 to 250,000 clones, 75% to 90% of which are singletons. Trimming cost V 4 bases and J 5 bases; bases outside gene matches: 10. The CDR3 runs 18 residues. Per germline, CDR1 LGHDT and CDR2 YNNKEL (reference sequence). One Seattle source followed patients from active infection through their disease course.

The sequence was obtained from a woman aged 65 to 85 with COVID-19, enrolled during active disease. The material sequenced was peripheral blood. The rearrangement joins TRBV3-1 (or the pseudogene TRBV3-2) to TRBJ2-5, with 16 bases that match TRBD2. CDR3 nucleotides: TGTGCCAGCAGCCGGAAGGGACTAGCGGGAGGGCCCCAGGAGACCCAGTACTTC. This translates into CASSRKGLAGGPQETQYF.